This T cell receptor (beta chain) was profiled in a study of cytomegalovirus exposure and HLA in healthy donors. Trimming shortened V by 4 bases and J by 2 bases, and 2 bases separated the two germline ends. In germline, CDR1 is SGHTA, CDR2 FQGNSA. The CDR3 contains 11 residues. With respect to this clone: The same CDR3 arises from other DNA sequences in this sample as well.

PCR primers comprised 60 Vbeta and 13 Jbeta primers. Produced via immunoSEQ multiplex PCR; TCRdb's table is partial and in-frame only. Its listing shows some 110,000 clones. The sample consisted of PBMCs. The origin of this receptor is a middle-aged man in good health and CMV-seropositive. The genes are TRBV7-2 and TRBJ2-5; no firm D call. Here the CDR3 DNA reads TGTGCCAGCAGCTCACAAGAGACCCAGTACTTC. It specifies CASSSQETQYF.